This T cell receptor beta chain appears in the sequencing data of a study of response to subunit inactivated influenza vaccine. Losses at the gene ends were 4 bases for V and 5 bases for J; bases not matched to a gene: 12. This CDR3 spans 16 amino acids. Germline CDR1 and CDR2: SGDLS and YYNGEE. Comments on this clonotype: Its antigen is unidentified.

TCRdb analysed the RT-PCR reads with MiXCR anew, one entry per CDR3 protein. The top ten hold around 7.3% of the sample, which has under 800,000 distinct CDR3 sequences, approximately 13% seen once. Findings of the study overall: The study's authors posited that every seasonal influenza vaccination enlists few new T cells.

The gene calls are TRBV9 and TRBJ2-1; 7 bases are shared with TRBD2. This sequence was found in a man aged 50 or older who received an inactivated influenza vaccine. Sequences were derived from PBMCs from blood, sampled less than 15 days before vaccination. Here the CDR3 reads CASSFGGESYHNEQFF. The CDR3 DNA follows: TGTGCCAGCAGCTTTGGGGGGGAATCCTACCACAATGAGCAGTTCTTC. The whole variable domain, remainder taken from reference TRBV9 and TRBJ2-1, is DSGVTQTPKHLITATGQRVTLRCSPRSGDLSVYWYQQSLDQGLQFLIQYYNGEERAKGNILERFSAQQFPDLHSELNLSSLELGDSALYFCASSFGGESYHNEQFFGPGTRLTVL.